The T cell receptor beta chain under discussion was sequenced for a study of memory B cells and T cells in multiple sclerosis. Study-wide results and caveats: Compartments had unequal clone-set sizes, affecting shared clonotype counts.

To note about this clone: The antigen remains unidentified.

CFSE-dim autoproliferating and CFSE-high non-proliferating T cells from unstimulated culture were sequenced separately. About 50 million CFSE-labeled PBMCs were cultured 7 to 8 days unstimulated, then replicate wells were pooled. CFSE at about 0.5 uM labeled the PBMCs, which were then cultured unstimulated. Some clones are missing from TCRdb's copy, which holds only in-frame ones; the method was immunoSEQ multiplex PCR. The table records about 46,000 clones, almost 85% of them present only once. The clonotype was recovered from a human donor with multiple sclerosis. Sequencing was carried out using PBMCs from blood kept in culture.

The CDR3 DNA is TGCGCCAGCAGTCAGGGCAGGGGCACTGAAGCTTTCTTT. Amino acids: CASSQGRGTEAFF. This chain links TRBV10-2 with TRBJ1-1; weak D call: TRBD1 (6 bases). Deletions cut 5 bases from V and 4 bases from J, with 11 bases between. The CDR3 totals 13 residues. Germline lookup yields CDR1 WSHSY and CDR2 SAAADI.